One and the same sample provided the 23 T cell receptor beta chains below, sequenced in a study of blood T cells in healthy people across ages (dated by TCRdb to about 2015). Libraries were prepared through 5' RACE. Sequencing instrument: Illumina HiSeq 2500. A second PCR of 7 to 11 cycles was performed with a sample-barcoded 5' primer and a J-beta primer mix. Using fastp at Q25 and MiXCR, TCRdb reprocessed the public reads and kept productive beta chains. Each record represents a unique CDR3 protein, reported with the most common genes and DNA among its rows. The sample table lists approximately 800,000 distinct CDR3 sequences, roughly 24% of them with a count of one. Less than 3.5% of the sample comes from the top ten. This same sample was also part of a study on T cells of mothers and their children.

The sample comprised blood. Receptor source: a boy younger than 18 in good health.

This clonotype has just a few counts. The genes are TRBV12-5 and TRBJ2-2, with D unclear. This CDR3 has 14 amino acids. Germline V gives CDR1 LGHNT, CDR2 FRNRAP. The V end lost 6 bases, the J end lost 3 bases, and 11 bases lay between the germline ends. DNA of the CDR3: TGTGCTAGTGGGCAGGAACAATACACCGGGGAGCTGTTTTTT. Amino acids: CASGQEQYTGELFF.

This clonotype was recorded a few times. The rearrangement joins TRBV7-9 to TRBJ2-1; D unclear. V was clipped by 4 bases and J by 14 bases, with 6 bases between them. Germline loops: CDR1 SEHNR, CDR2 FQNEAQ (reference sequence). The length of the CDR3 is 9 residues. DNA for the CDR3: TGTGCCAGCAGCTCCCAAGAGTTCTTC. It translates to CASSSQEFF.

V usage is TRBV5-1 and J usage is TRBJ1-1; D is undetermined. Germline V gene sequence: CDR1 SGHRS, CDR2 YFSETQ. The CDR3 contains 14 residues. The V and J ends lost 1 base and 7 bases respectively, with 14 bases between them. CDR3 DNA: TGCGCCAGCAGCTTGAGTTCGGCGGGTAATGAAGCTTTCTTT. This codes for CASSLSSAGNEAFF.

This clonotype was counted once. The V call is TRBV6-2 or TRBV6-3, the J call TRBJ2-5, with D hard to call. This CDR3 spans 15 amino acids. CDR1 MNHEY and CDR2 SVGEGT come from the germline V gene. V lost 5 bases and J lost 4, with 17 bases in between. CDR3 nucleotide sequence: TGTGCCAGCAGTGTGATGACAAGAGGACCAGAGACCCAGTACTTC. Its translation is CASSVMTRGPETQYF.

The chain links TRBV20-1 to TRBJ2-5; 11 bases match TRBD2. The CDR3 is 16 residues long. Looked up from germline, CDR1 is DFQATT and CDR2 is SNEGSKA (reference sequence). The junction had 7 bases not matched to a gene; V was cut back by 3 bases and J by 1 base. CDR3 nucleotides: TGCAGTGCTAGTGCGCTAGCGGGGGGCTTCCAAGAGACCCAGTACTTC. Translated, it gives CSASALAGGFQETQYF.

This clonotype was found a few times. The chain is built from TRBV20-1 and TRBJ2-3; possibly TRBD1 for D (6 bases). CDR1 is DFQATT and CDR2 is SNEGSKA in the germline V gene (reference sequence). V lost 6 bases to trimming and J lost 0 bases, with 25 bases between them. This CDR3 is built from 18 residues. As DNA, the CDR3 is TGCAGTGCCCTAGTACCGTGGGGGCAGGGTCAGAGCACAGATACGCAGTATTTT. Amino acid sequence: CSALVPWGQGQSTDTQYF.

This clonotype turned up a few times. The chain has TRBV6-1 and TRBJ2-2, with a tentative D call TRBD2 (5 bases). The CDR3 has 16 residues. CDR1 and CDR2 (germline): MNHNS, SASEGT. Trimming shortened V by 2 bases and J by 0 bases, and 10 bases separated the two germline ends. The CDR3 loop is CASSEREKANTGELFF. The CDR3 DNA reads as TGTGCCAGCAGTGAAAGGGAGAAAGCGAACACCGGGGAGCTGTTTTTT.

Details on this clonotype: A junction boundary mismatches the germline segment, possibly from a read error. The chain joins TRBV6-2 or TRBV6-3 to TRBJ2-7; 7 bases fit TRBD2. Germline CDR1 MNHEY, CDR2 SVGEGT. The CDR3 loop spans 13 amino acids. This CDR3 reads CASSYVGDYKQYF. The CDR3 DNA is TGTGCCAGCAGTTATGTGGGGGACTACAAGCAGTACTTC.

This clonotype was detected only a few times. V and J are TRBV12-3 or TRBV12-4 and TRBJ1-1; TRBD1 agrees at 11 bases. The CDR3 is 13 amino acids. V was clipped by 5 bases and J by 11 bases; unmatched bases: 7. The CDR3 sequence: CASSVGTGGRAFF. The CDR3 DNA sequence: TGTGCCAGCAGTGTCGGGACAGGGGGTCGCGCTTTCTTT.

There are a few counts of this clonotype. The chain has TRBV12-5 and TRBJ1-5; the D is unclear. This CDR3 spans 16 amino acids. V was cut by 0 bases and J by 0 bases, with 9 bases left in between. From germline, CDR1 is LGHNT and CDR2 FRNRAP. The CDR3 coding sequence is TGTGCTAGTGGTTTGGTAGCAGTCCATAGCAATCAGCCCCAGCATTTT. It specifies CASGLVAVHSNQPQHF.

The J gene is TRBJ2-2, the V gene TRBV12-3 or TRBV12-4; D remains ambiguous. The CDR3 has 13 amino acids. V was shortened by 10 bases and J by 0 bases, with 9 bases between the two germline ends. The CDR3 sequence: CATSYANTGELFF. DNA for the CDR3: TGTGCCACAAGTTATGCGAACACCGGGGAGCTGTTTTTT.

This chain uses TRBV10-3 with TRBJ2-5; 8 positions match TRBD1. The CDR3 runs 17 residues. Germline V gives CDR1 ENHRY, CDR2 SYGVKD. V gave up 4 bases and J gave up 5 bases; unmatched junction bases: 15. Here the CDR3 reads CAISGPKLPGGAETQYF. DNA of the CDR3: TGTGCCATCAGTGGCCCTAAGTTGCCAGGGGGCGCGGAGACCCAGTACTTC.

The CDR3 sequence is CSALLAAEKLFF. The CDR3, as DNA: TGCAGTGCTTTACTCGCGGCTGAAAAACTGTTTTTT. J is TRBJ1-4 and V is TRBV20-1; D is unclear. Germline CDR1 DFQATT, CDR2 SNEGSKA (reference sequence). Trimming removed 5 bases from V and 7 bases from J, with 11 bases in between. This CDR3 spans 12 amino acids.

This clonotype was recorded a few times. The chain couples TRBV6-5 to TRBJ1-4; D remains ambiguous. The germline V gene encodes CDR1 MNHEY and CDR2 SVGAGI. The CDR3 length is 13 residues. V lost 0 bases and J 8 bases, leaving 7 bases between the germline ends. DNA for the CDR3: TGTGCCAGCAGTTACTCGAGTGGGGAAAAACTGTTTTTT. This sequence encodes CASSYSSGEKLFF.

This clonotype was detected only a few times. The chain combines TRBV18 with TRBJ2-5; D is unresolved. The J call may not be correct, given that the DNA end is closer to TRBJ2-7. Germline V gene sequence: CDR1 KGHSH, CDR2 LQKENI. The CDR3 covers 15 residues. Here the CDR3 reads CASSPDGSPPYEQYF. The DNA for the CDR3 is TGTGCCAGCTCACCAGATGGAAGCCCCCCCTACGAGCAGTACTTC.

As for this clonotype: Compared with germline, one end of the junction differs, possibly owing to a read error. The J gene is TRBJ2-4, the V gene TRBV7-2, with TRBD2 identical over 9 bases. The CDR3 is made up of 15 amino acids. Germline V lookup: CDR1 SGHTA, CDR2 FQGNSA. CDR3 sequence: CATSMTSGAQNIQYF. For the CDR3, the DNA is TGTGCCACCTCGATGACTAGCGGAGCCCAAAACATTCAGTACTTC.

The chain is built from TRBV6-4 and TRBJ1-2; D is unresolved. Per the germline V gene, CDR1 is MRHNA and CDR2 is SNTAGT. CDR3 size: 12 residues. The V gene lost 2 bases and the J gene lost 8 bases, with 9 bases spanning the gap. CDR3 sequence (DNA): TGTGCCAGCAGTGACGGAGTTGGCGGCTACACCTTC. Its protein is CASSDGVGGYTF.

CDR3 sequence: CSAREGGRARDNEQFF. The CDR3 region has the DNA TGCAGTGCTAGGGAGGGAGGCAGGGCACGGGACAATGAGCAGTTCTTC. This chain connects TRBV20-1 to TRBJ2-1, with a tentative D call TRBD2 (6 bases). Germline V CDR1 and CDR2: DFQATT, SNEGSKA (reference sequence). V shed 3 bases and J shed 5 bases, with 20 bases lying between them. CDR3 length equals 16 residues.

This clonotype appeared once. The CDR3 sequence is CSAQRTLGSSYNEQFF. CDR3 coding DNA: TGCAGCGCCCAAAGGACTCTAGGGAGCTCCTACAATGAGCAGTTCTTC. The rearrangement links TRBV29-1 to TRBJ2-1; D is possibly TRBD2 (5 bases). Germline V gene lookup returns CDR1 SQVTM and CDR2 ANQGSEA. The CDR3 is 16 amino acids. V gave up 7 bases and J gave up 0 bases, with 19 bases separating them.

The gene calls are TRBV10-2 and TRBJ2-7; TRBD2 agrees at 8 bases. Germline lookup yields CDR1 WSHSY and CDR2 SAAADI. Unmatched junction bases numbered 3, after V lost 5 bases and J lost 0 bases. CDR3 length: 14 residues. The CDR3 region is CASSRSGTSYEQYF. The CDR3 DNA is TGCGCCAGCAGTCGTAGCGGGACCTCCTACGAGCAGTACTTC.

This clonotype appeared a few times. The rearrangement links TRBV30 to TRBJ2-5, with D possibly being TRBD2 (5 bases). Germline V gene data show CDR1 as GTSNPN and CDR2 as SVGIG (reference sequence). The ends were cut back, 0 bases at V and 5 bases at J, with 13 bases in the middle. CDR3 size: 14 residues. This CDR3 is CAWSVLGKAETQYF. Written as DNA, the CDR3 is TGTGCCTGGAGTGTACTAGGGAAGGCGGAGACCCAGTACTTC.

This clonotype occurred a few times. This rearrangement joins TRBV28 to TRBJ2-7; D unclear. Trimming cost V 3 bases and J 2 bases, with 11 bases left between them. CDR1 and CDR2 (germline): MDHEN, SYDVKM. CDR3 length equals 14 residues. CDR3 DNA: TGTGCCAGCAGTTTTAGTGGCAGGCCCTACGAGCAGTACTTC. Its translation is CASSFSGRPYEQYF. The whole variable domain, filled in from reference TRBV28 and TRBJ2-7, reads DVKVTQSSRYLVKRTGEKVFLECVQDMDHENMFWYRQDPGLGLRLIYFSYDVKMKEKGDIPEGYSVSREKKERFSLILESASTNQTSMYLCASSFSGRPYEQYFGPGTRLTVT.

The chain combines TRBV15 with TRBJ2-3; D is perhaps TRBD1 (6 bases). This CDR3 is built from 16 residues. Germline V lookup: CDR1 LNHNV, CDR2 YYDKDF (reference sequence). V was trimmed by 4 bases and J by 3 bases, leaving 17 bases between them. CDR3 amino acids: CATSIEGRGSTDTQYF. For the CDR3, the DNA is TGTGCCACCAGCATAGAAGGCAGGGGCTCAACAGATACGCAGTATTTT.